Sequencing of this T cell receptor beta chain was carried out in a study of cytomegalovirus exposure and HLA in healthy donors. A multiplex PCR was run with 60 Vbeta primers and 13 Jbeta primers. TCRdb keeps only in-frame clones here, not all; method: immunoSEQ multiplex PCR. The profile shows over 150,000 clones, approximately 80% of them singletons. General observations from the study: The study recorded 164 TCR beta chains that were cytomegalovirus-associated.

In the case of this clone: Antigen specificity is unknown.

From germline, CDR1 is SGHTA and CDR2 FQGNSA. The V and J ends lost 4 bases and 8 bases respectively, with 18 bases between them. This CDR3 contains 15 residues. The gene calls are TRBV7-2 and TRBJ2-4; D perhaps matches TRBD1 (6 bases). The specimen was PBMCs. The receptor comes from a man over 45 in good health and CMV-seropositive. Here the CDR3 DNA reads TGTGCCAGCAGCTCCGGTAACAGGGTCGGGGACATTCAGTACTTC. It is translated as CASSSGNRVGDIQYF.